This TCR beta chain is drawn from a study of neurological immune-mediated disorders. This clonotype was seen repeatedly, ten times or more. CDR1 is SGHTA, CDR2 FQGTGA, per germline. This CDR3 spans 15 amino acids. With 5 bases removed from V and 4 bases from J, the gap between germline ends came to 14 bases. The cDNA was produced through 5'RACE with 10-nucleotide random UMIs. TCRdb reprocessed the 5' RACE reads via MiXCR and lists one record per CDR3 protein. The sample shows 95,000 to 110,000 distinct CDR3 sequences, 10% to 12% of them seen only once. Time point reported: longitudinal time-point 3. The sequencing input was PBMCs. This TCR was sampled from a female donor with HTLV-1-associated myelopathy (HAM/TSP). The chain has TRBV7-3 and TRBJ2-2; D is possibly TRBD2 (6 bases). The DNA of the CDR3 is TGTGCCAGCAGCCCGGACGGGGAGGTCACCGGGGAGCTGTTTTTT. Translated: CASSPDGEVTGELFF.